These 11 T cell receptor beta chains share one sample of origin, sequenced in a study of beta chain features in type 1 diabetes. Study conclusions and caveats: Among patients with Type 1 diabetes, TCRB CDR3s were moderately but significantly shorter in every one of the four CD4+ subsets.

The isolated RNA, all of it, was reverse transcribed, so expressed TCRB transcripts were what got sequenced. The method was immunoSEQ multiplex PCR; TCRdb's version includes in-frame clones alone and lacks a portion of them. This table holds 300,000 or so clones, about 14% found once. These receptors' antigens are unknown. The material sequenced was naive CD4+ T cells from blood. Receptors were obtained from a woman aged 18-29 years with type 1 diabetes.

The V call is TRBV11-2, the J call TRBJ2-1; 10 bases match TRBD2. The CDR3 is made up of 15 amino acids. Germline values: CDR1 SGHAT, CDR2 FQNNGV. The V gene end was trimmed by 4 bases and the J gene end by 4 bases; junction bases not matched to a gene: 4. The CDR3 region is CASSSLAGIYNEQFF. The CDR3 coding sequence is TGTGCCAGCAGCTCACTAGCGGGGATTTACAATGAGCAGTTCTTC.

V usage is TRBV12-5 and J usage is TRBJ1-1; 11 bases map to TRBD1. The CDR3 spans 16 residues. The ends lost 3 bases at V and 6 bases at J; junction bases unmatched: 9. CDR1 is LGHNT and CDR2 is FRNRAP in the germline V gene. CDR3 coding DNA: TGTGCTAGTGGTTTTAGCGGGGACAGGGGGATCCCTGAAGCTTTCTTT. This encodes CASGFSGDRGIPEAFF.

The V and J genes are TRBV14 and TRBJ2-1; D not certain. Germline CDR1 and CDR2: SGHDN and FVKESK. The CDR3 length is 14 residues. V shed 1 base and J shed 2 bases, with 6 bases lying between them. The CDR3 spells CASSQGQTYNEQFF. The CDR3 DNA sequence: TGTGCCAGCAGCCAAGGTCAGACCTACAATGAGCAGTTCTTC.

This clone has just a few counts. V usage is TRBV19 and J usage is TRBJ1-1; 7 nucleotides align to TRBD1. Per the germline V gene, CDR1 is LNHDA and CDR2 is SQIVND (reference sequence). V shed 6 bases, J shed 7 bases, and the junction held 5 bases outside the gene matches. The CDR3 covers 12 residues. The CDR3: CASSTGTVEAFF. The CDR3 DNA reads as TGTGCCAGTAGCACCGGGACAGTTGAAGCTTTCTTT.

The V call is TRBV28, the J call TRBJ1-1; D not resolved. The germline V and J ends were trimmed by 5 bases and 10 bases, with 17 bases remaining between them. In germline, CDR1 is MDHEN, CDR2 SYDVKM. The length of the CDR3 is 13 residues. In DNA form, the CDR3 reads TGTGCCAGCAGTCCCACGACCCGATCGGGAGCTTTCTTT. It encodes CASSPTTRSGAFF.

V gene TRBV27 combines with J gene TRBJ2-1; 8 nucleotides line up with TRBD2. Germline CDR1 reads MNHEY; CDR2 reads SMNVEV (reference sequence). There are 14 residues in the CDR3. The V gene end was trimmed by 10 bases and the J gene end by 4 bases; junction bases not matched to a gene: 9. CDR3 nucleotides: TGTGCCACCGTAGCGGGGTCACATTACAATGAGCAGTTCTTC. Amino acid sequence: CATVAGSHYNEQFF.

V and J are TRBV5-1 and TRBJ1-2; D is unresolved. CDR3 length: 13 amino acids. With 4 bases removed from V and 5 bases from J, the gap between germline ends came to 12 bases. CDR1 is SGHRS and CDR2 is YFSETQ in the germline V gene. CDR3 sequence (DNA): TGCGCCAGCAGCCAATTGCGGGGTTATGGCTACACCTTC. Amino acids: CASSQLRGYGYTF.

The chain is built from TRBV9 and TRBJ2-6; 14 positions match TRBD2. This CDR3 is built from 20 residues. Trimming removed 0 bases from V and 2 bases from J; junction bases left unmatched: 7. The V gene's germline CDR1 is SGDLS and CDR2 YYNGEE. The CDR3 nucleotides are TGTGCCAGCAGCGTAGCCGGGGGACTAGCGGGAGCGGCTGGGGCCAACGTCCTGACTTTC. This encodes CASSVAGGLAGAAGANVLTF.

The CDR3 DNA sequence: TGTGCCAGCAGTTCTTCAAGAGGGATCTCCTACGAGCAGTACGTC. This translates into CASSSSRGISYEQYV. The V gene is TRBV28, the J gene TRBJ2-7, with D perhaps matching TRBD2 (5 bases). This CDR3 is 15 amino acids long. Germline values: CDR1 MDHEN, CDR2 SYDVKM. V was pared by 4 bases and J by 0 bases, with 13 bases between.

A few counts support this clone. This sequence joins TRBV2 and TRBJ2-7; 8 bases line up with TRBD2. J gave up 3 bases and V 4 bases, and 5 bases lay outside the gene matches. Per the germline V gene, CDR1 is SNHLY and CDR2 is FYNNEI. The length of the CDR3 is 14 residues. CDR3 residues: CASSAGLGVYEQYV. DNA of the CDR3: TGTGCCAGCAGTGCGGGACTAGGTGTCTACGAGCAGTACGTC.

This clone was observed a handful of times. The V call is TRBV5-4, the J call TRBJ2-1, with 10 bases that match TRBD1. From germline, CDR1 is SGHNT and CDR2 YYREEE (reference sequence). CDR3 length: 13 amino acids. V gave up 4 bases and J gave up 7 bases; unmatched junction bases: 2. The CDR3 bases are TGTGCCAGCAGCACGGGACAGGGGAATGAGCAGTTCTTC. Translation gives CASSTGQGNEQFF.